This is a list of T cell receptor beta chains from one sample in a study of T cell responses to AZD1222 COVID-19 vaccine. Libraries were prepared by immunoSEQ multiplex PCR; TCRdb keeps only in-frame clonotypes and omits some of them. This sample yields more than 80,000 clones, of which 70% to 90% are seen a single time; about 10% belongs to the top ten. Sequenced here: peripheral blood, sampled on day 0 of AZD1222 vaccination. Receptor source: an adult in good health. Each CDR3 is given with its conserved first and last residue. The order of the fields is clone size, J gene, V gene, D gene, CDR3 protein, CDR3 DNA. A D gene is named only where the DNA matches it firmly. The size field is filled for only some rows; it gives once, few, many or a size class.

clone size: .
J gene: TRBJ1-1
V gene: TRBV28
D gene: .
CDR3 protein: CASRSPSGPENTEAFF
CDR3 DNA: TGTGCCAGCAGGTCCCCCTCGGGACCGGAGAACACTGAAGCTTTCTTT

clone size: .
J gene: TRBJ1-5
V gene: TRBV6-5
D gene: .
CDR3 protein: CASSIDRNQPQHF
CDR3 DNA: TGTGCCAGCAGCATCGACAGGAATCAGCCCCAGCATTTT

clone size: .
J gene: TRBJ1-1
V gene: TRBV3-1/TRBV3-2
D gene: .
CDR3 protein: CASRLGGEAFF
CDR3 DNA: TGTGCCAGCAGACTCGGGGGGGAAGCTTTCTTT

clone size: .
J gene: TRBJ1-1
V gene: TRBV30
D gene: .
CDR3 protein: CAWSPLGAGYTEAFF
CDR3 DNA: TGTGCCTGGAGCCCCCTTGGGGCTGGGTACACTGAAGCTTTCTTT

clone size: .
J gene: TRBJ2-2
V gene: TRBV12-3/TRBV12-4
D gene: .
CDR3 protein: CALPLRGTGELFF
CDR3 DNA: TGTGCTCTCCCCCTCAGGGGAACCGGGGAGCTGTTTTTT

clone size: .
J gene: TRBJ2-3
V gene: TRBV7-2
D gene: .
CDR3 protein: CASSSDLATQYF
CDR3 DNA: TGTGCCAGCAGCTCGGATTTAGCTACGCAGTATTTT

clone size: .
J gene: TRBJ2-2
V gene: TRBV3-1/TRBV3-2
D gene: .
CDR3 protein: CASSHEKGVGELFF
CDR3 DNA: TGTGCCAGCAGCCACGAGAAGGGAGTCGGGGAGCTGTTTTTT

clone size: .
J gene: TRBJ2-3
V gene: TRBV10-3
D gene: .
CDR3 protein: CAISVSSTQYF
CDR3 DNA: TGTGCCATCAGTGTGTCGAGTACGCAGTATTTT

clone size: few
J gene: TRBJ1-6
V gene: TRBV5-1
D gene: .
CDR3 protein: CASSLGPGDPGSPLHF
CDR3 DNA: TGCGCCAGCAGCTTGGGGCCCGGGGACCCGGGTTCACCCCTCCACTTT

clone size: once
J gene: TRBJ2-2
V gene: TRBV5-1
D gene: .
CDR3 protein: CASSLAPRPNTGELFF
CDR3 DNA: TGCGCCAGCAGCTTGGCCCCCAGACCCAACACCGGGGAGCTGTTTTTT

clone size: .
J gene: TRBJ2-7
V gene: TRBV11-2
D gene: .
CDR3 protein: CASSLLRVAPYEQYF
CDR3 DNA: TGTGCCAGCAGCTTATTACGCGTCGCTCCCTACGAGCAGTACTTC

clone size: once
J gene: TRBJ1-1
V gene: TRBV3-1/TRBV3-2
D gene: .
CDR3 protein: CASSQDSGNTEAFF
CDR3 DNA: TGTGCCAGCAGCCAAGATAGTGGGAACACTGAAGCTTTCTTT

clone size: few
J gene: TRBJ2-5
V gene: TRBV25-1
D gene: .
CDR3 protein: CASSDFGLGSETQYF
CDR3 DNA: TGTGCCAGCAGTGATTTCGGCCTAGGCTCGGAGACCCAGTACTTC

clone size: .
J gene: TRBJ2-7
V gene: TRBV2
D gene: .
CDR3 protein: CASNQPGLVSYEQYF
CDR3 DNA: TGTGCCAGCAACCAGCCAGGTCTGGTCTCCTACGAGCAGTACTTC

clone size: .
J gene: TRBJ1-1
V gene: TRBV18
D gene: .
CDR3 protein: CASSPDLWGGAYWNTEAFF
CDR3 DNA: TGTGCCAGCTCACCCGACCTCTGGGGGGGCGCCTACTGGAACACTGAAGCTTTCTTT

clone size: .
J gene: TRBJ1-6
V gene: TRBV28
D gene: .
CDR3 protein: CASSSQGGHSPLHF
CDR3 DNA: TGTGCCAGCAGTTCGCAGGGAGGACATTCACCCCTCCACTTT

clone size: .
J gene: TRBJ1-5
V gene: TRBV6-6
D gene: TRBD1
CDR3 protein: CASRQGTSNQPQHF
CDR3 DNA: TGTGCCAGCCGACAGGGGACAAGCAATCAGCCCCAGCATTTT

clone size: .
J gene: TRBJ2-2
V gene: TRBV3-1/TRBV3-2
D gene: .
CDR3 protein: CASSQMLGRTGELFF
CDR3 DNA: TGTGCCAGCAGCCAAATGTTAGGTCGTACCGGGGAGCTGTTTTTT

clone size: .
J gene: TRBJ2-1
V gene: TRBV6-5
D gene: .
CDR3 protein: CASSYGTSGNNEQFF
CDR3 DNA: TGTGCCAGCAGCTACGGGACCAGCGGCAACAATGAGCAGTTCTTC

clone size: once
J gene: TRBJ1-2
V gene: TRBV3-1/TRBV3-2
D gene: .
CDR3 protein: CASSQYRRATGGYTF
CDR3 DNA: TGTGCCAGCAGCCAATACCGTCGAGCCACTGGGGGCTACACCTTC

clone size: few
J gene: TRBJ2-2
V gene: TRBV6-5
D gene: .
CDR3 protein: CASSRDNTGELFF
CDR3 DNA: TGTGCCAGCAGTCGGGACAACACCGGGGAGCTGTTTTTT

clone size: few
J gene: TRBJ2-1
V gene: TRBV5-1
D gene: .
CDR3 protein: CASSLSSPSYNEQFF
CDR3 DNA: TGCGCCAGCAGCTTATCTAGCCCTTCCTACAATGAGCAGTTCTTC

clone size: .
J gene: TRBJ2-3
V gene: TRBV21-1
D gene: .
CDR3 protein: CASSKVWDRLSTDTQYF
CDR3 DNA: TGTGCCAGCAGCAAAGTGTGGGACCGTCTTAGCACAGATACGCAGTATTTT

clone size: .
J gene: TRBJ1-6
V gene: TRBV4-2
D gene: .
CDR3 protein: CASSQDRKGWNSPLHF
CDR3 DNA: TGTGCCAGCAGCCAAGATCGAAAGGGATGGAATTCACCCCTCCACTTT

clone size: .
J gene: TRBJ2-7
V gene: TRBV28
D gene: TRBD1
CDR3 protein: CASSLPPGQGAQEQYF
CDR3 DNA: TGTGCCAGCAGTTTACCCCCGGGACAGGGGGCACAAGAGCAGTACTTC

clone size: .
J gene: TRBJ1-4
V gene: TRBV5-1
D gene: .
CDR3 protein: CASAGGDANEKLFF
CDR3 DNA: TGCGCCAGCGCTGGAGGGGATGCTAATGAAAAACTGTTTTTT

clone size: .
J gene: TRBJ1-2
V gene: TRBV7-8
D gene: .
CDR3 protein: CASSLTLGLQGGYGYTF
CDR3 DNA: TGTGCCAGCAGCTTAACTTTGGGACTCCAAGGAGGCTATGGCTACACCTTC

clone size: .
J gene: TRBJ1-5
V gene: TRBV6-5
D gene: .
CDR3 protein: CASSREPYSNQPQHF
CDR3 DNA: TGTGCCAGCAGTCGGGAGCCATATAGCAATCAGCCCCAGCATTTT

clone size: .
J gene: TRBJ1-1
V gene: TRBV6-5
D gene: .
CDR3 protein: CASSPRRRTDEAFF
CDR3 DNA: TGTGCCAGCAGCCCCAGGCGGAGAACGGATGAAGCTTTCTTT

clone size: .
J gene: TRBJ2-1
V gene: TRBV6-4
D gene: TRBD2
CDR3 protein: CASSLTSGRANEQFF
CDR3 DNA: TGTGCCAGCAGCCTTACTAGCGGGAGGGCAAATGAGCAGTTCTTC